This T cell receptor (beta chain) was sequenced for a study of blood T cell repertoires in COVID-19. Study background: Sites across the United States, Italy and Spain contributed samples from acute and convalescent COVID-19. PBMCs, B-cell-depleted T cells, or T cells provided the cDNA or gDNA that made up the material.

In this sample, this clone turned up once. As processed by the authors: Quantification of nucleated cells was approximated via reference gene primer amplification. The assay was immunoSEQ multiplex PCR, and TCRdb's table has in-frame clones only and misses some. V and J calls and clone size are those listed in that table; D and trimming were worked out from the DNA. The table records over 150,000 clones, around nine tenths of them present only once. The CDR3 has 17 amino acids. The sequenced sample consisted of peripheral blood. J is TRBJ1-1 and V is TRBV21-1; the table's TRBD1 call for D was not verified on the DNA. TRBV21-1 is assigned pseudogene status. The origin of this receptor is a woman aged 70-85 years with COVID-19, enrolled during active disease. The CDR3 region is CASSKDCKLQGNTEAFF. In DNA form, the CDR3 reads TGTGCCAGCAGCAAAGATTGTAAACTTCAGGGGAACACTGAAGCTTTCTTT.